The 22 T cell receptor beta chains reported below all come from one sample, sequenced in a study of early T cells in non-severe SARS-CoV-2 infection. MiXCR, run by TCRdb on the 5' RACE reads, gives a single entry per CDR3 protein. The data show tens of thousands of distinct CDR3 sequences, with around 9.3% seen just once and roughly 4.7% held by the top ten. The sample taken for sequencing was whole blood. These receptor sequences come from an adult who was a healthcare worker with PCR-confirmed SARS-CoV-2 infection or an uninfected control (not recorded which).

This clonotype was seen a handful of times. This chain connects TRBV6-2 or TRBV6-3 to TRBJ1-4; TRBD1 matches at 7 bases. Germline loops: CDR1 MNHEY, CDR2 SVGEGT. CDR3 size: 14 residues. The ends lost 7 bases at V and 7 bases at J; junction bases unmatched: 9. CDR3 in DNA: TGTGCCAGCAAGAACGGAGGGGGCAGTGAAAAACTGTTTTTT. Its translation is CASKNGGGSEKLFF.

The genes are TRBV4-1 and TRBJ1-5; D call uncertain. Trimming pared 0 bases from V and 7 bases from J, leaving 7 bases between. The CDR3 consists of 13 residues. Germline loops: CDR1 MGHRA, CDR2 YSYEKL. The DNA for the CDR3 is TGCGCCAGCAGCCAAGATGATCGGCAGCCCCAGCATTTT. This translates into CASSQDDRQPQHF.

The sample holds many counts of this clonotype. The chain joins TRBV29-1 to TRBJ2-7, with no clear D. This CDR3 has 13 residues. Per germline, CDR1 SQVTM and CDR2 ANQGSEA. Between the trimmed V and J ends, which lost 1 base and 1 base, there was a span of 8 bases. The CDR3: CSVEGIGSYEQYF. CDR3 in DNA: TGCAGCGTTGAAGGAATAGGGTCCTACGAGCAGTACTTC.

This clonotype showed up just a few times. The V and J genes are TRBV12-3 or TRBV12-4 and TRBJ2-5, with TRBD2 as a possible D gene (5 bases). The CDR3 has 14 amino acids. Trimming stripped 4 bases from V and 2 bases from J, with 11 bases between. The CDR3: CASSSTTGQETQYF. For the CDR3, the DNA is TGTGCCAGCAGTTCAACGACGGGACAAGAGACCCAGTACTTC.

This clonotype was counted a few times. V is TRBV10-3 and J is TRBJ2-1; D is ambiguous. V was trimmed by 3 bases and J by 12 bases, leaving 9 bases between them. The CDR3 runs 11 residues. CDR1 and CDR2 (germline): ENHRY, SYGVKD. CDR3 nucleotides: TGTGCCATCAGTGACGGTGGTTGGCAGTTCTTC. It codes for CAISDGGWQFF.

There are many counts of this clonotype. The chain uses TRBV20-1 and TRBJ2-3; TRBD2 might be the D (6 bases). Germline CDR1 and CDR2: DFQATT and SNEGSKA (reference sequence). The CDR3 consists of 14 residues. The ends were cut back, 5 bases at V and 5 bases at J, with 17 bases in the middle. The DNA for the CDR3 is TGCAGTGCTTGGCGGGCGGGATCGGTAGATACGCAGTATTTT. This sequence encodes CSAWRAGSVDTQYF.

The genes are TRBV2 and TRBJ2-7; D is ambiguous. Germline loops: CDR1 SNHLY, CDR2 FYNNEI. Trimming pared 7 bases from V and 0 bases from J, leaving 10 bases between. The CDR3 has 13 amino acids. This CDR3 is CASIGPGSYEQYF. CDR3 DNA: TGTGCCAGCATCGGGCCGGGCTCCTACGAGCAGTACTTC.

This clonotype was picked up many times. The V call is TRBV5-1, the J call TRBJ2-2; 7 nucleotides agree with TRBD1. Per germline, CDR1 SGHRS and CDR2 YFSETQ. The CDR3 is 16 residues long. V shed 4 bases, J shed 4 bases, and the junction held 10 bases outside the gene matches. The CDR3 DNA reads TGCGCCAGCAGCCTCGATGACAGGGTGGGCACCGGGGAGCTGTTTTTT. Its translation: CASSLDDRVGTGELFF.

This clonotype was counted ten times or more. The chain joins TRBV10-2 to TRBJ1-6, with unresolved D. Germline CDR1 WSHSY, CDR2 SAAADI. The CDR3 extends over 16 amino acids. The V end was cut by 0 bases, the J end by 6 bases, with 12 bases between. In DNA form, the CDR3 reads TGCGCCAGCAGTGAGTCGATAGGGCTCGGTAATTCACCCCTCCACTTT. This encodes CASSESIGLGNSPLHF.

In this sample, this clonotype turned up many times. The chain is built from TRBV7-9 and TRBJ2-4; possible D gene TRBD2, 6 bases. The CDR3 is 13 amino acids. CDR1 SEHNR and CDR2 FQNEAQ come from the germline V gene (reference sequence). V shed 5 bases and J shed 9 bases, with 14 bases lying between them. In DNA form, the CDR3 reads TGTGCCAGCAGCACCGAAGCCGGGAGCATTCAGTACTTC. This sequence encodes CASSTEAGSIQYF.

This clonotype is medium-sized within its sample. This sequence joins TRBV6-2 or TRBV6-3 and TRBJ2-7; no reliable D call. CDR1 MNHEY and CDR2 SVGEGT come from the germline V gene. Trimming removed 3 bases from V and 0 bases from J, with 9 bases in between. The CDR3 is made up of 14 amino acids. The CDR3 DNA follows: TGTGCCAGCAGTTATACGGAAGACTCCTACGAGCAGTACTTC. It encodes CASSYTEDSYEQYF.

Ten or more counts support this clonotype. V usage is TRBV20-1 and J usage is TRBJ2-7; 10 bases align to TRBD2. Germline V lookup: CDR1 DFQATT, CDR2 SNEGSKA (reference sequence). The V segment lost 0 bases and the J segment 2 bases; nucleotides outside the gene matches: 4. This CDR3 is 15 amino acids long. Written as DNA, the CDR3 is TGCAGTGCTAGAGATCGGACTAGCGGAGCCTACGAGCAGTACTTC. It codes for CSARDRTSGAYEQYF.

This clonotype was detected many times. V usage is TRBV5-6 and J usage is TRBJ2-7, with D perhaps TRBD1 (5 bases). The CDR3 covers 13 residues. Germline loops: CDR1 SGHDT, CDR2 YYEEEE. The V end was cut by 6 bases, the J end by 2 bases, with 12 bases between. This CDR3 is CASTWGRAYEQYF. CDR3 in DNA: TGTGCCAGCACCTGGGGCAGGGCCTACGAGCAGTACTTC.

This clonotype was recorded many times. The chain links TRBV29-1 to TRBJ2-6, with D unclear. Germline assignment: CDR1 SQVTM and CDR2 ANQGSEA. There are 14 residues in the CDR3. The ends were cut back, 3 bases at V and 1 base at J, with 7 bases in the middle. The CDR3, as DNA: TGCAGCGTTGATGGCGCTTCTGGGGCCAACGTCCTGACTTTC. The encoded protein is CSVDGASGANVLTF.

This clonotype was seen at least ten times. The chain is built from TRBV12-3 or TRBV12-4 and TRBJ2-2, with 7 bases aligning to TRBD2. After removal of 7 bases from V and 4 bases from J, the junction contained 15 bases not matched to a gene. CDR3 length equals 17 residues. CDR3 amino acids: CASIFSGTTLSTGELFF. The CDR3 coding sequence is TGTGCCAGCATATTTTCCGGGACTACCTTGTCCACCGGGGAGCTGTTTTTT.

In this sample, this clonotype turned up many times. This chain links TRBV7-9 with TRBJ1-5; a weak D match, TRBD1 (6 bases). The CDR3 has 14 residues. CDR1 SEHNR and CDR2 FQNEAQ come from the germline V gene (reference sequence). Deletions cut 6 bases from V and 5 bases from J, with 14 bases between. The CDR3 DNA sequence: TGTGCCAGCAGTCACTCGGACAGTTATCAGCCCCAGCATTTT. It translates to CASSHSDSYQPQHF.

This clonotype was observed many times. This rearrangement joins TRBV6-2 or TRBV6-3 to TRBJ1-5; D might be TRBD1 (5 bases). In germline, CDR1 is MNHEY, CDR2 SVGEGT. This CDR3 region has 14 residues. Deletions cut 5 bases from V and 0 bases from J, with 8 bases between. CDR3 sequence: CASSPGNSNQPQHF. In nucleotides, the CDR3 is TGTGCCAGCAGTCCAGGGAATAGCAATCAGCCCCAGCATTTT.

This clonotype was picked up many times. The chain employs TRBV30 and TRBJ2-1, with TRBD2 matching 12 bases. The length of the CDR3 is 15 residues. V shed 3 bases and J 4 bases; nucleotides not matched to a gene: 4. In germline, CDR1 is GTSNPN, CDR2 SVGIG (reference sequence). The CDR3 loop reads CAWSRLAGAYNEQFF. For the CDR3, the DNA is TGTGCCTGGAGCAGACTAGCGGGGGCTTACAATGAGCAGTTCTTC.

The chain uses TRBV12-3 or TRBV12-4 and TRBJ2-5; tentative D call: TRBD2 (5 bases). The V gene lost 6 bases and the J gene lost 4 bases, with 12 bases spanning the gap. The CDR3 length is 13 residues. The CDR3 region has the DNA TGTGCCAGCAGCGGGAACGACCGAGAGACCCAGTACTTC. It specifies CASSGNDRETQYF.

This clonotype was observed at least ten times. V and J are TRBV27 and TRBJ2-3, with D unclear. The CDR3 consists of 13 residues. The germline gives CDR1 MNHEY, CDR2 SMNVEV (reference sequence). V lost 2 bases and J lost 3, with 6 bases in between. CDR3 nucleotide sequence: TGTGCCAGCAGTTTACTTCTTACAGATACGCAGTATTTT. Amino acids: CASSLLLTDTQYF.

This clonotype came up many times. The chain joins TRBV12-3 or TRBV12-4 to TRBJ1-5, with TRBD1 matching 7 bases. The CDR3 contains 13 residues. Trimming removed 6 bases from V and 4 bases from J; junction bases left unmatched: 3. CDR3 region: CASSSGQNQPQHF. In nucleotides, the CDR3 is TGTGCCAGCAGCTCGGGACAGAATCAGCCCCAGCATTTT.

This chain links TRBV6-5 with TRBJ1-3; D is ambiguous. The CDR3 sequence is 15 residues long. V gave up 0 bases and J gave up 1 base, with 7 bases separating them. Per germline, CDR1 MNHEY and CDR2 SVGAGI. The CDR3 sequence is CASSYSVQSGNTIYF. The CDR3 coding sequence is TGTGCCAGCAGTTACTCGGTACAGTCTGGAAACACCATATATTTT.